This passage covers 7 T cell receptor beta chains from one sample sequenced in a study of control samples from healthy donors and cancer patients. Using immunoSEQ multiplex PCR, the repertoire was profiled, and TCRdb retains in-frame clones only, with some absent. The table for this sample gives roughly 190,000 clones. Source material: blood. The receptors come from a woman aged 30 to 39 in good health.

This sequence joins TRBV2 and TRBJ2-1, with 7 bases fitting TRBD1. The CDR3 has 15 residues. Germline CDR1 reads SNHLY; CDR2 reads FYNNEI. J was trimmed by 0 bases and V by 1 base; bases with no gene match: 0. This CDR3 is CASSEDRGSYNEQFF. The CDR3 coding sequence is TGTGCCAGCAGTGAAGACAGGGGCTCCTACAATGAGCAGTTCTTC.

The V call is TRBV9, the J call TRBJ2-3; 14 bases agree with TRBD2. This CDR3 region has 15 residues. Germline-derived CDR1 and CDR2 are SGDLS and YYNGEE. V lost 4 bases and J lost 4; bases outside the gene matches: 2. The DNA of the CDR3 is TGTGCCAGCAGCCGACTAGCGGGGGGGGCAGATACGCAGTATTTT. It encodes CASSRLAGGADTQYF.

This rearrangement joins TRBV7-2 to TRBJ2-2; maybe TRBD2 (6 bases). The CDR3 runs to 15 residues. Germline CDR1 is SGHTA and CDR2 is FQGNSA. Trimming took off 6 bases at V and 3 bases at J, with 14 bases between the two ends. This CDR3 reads CASRLPGLYTGELFF. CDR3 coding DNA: TGTGCCAGCAGGTTACCGGGACTTTACACCGGGGAGCTGTTTTTT.

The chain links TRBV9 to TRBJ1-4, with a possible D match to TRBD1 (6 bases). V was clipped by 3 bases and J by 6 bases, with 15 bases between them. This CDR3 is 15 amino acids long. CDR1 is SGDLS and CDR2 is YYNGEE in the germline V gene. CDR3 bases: TGTGCCAGCAGCGAAGGGGGGCGCGGATATGAAAAACTGTTTTTT. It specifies CASSEGGRGYEKLFF.

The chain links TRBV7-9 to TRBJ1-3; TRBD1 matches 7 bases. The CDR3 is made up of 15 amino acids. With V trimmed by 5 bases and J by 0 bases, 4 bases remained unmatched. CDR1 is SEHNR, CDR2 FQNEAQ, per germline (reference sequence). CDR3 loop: CASSPTGDSGNTIYF. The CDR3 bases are TGTGCCAGCAGCCCCACAGGGGACTCTGGAAACACCATATATTTT.

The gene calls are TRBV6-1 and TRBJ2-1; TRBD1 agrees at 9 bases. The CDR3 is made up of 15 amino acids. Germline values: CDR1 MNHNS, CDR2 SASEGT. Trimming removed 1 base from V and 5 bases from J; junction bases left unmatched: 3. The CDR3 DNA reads TGTGCCAGCAGTGAAGAAGGGACAGGGCACAATGAGCAGTTCTTC. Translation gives CASSEEGTGHNEQFF.

The CDR3 spells CASSLRGGPEAFF. CDR3 bases: TGTGCCAGCAGCTTACGAGGGGGGCCTGAAGCTTTCTTT. This rearrangement joins TRBV7-9 to TRBJ1-1; weak D call: TRBD1 (6 bases). The CDR3 covers 13 residues. V shed 2 bases and J shed 6 bases, with 10 bases lying between them. Looked up from germline, CDR1 is SEHNR and CDR2 is FQNEAQ (reference sequence).